The 27 T cell receptor beta chains in this list originate from one sample, sequenced in a study of cytomegalovirus exposure and HLA in healthy donors. Amplification used 60 Vbeta primers and 13 Jbeta primers. This table comes from immunoSEQ multiplex PCR, and its TCRdb copy is limited to in-frame clones, with some not included. Of about 130,000 clones in the sample, around 70% were seen once. The material sequenced was PBMCs. The source of these receptors is a man aged 35 to 55 in good health and CMV-seropositive.

This rearrangement joins TRBV5-1 to TRBJ2-7, with 7 positions matching TRBD1. CDR1 and CDR2 (germline): SGHRS, YFSETQ. This CDR3 has 14 residues. After removal of 0 bases from V and 5 bases from J, the junction contained 5 bases not matched to a gene. In DNA, the CDR3 is TGCGCCAGCAGCTTGGGACAGGGTCTGCACGAGCAGTACTTC. Amino acid sequence: CASSLGQGLHEQYF.

The sample holds a few counts of this clone. The rearrangement uses TRBV6-5 and TRBJ1-4; no clear D. Germline V gives CDR1 MNHEY, CDR2 SVGAGI. V gave up 1 base and J gave up 3 bases, with 12 bases separating them. CDR3 length: 16 residues. In DNA, the CDR3 is TGTGCCAGCAGTTACTATTCGGGGATGGCTAATGAAAAACTGTTTTTT. Translating it yields CASSYYSGMANEKLFF.

This chain links TRBV28 with TRBJ2-6, with 9 positions matching TRBD1. The CDR3 has 18 residues. The V segment lost 4 bases and the J segment 3 bases; nucleotides outside the gene matches: 10. Germline CDR1 and CDR2: MDHEN and SYDVKM. The DNA for the CDR3 is TGTGCCAGCAGTTCGAGTGGGGGACAGGGTCTTGGGGCCAACGTCCTGACTTTC. Amino acids: CASSSSGGQGLGANVLTF.

The chain combines TRBV11-2 with TRBJ2-1; tentative D call: TRBD1 (6 bases). Trimming shortened V by 7 bases and J by 5 bases, and 9 bases separated the two germline ends. Germline CDR1 and CDR2: SGHAT and FQNNGV. CDR3 length equals 12 residues. The CDR3 is CASTRTDNEQFF. The CDR3 bases are TGTGCCAGCACCAGGACAGACAATGAGCAGTTCTTC. Full variable domain (remainder filled in from reference TRBV11-2 and TRBJ2-1): EAGVAQSPRYKIIEKRQSVAFWCNPISGHATLYWYQQILGQGPKLLIQFQNNGVVDDSQLPKDRFSAERLKGVDSTLKIQPAKLEDSAVYLCASTRTDNEQFFGPGTRLTVL.

CDR3 sequence (DNA): TGTGCCAGCAGCTTGGGGGACAGGGAGACCCAGTACTTC. Translation gives CASSLGDRETQYF. This chain connects TRBV5-5 to TRBJ2-5; the match to TRBD1 covers 8 bases. Trimming cost V 0 bases and J 5 bases; bases outside gene matches: 0. This CDR3 spans 13 amino acids. Germline-derived CDR1 and CDR2 are SGHKS and YYEKEE (reference sequence).

The rearrangement joins TRBV6-5 to TRBJ1-2; D call uncertain. The CDR3 consists of 16 residues. Germline CDR1 is MNHEY and CDR2 is SVGAGI. Trimming took 0 bases from V and 0 from J, leaving 11 bases between them. CDR3 sequence: CASSYSRSVANYGYTF. In nucleotides, the CDR3 is TGTGCCAGCAGTTACTCGCGGTCCGTAGCTAACTATGGCTACACCTTC.

V and J are TRBV2 and TRBJ1-1, with 8 positions matching TRBD1. This CDR3 has 14 residues. The V gene end was trimmed by 6 bases and the J gene end by 1 base; junction bases not matched to a gene: 4. The germline CDR1 and CDR2 sequences are SNHLY and FYNNEI. The CDR3 DNA is TGTGCCAGCAGGGACAGGGTAACGAACACTGAAGCTTTCTTT. It translates to CASRDRVTNTEAFF.

In DNA, the CDR3 is TGTGCCAGCAAACTATCGGCGGGGCCCGAGACCCAGTACTTC. Protein sequence: CASKLSAGPETQYF. V and J are TRBV27 and TRBJ2-5, with D possibly matching TRBD2 (6 bases). Per the germline V gene, CDR1 is MNHEY and CDR2 is SMNVEV (reference sequence). Trimming stripped 7 bases from V and 5 bases from J, with 17 bases between. This CDR3 spans 14 amino acids.

The gene calls are TRBV6-1 and TRBJ1-2; D call uncertain. In germline, CDR1 is MNHNS, CDR2 SASEGT. The CDR3 sequence is 15 residues long. V was clipped by 1 base and J by 5 bases, with 14 bases between them. The CDR3 reads CASSEVRTQRYGYTF. The DNA for the CDR3 is TGTGCCAGCAGTGAAGTTCGAACCCAGAGGTATGGCTACACCTTC.

This clone has only a few counts. V usage is TRBV2 and J usage is TRBJ2-3, with TRBD2 matching 12 bases. CDR1 and CDR2 (germline): SNHLY, FYNNEI. V lost 5 bases and J lost 4; bases outside the gene matches: 1. CDR3 size: 14 residues. The CDR3 nucleotides read TGTGCCAGCAGTCGACTAGCGGGAGCAGATACGCAGTATTTT. As protein: CASSRLAGADTQYF.

The chain links TRBV7-3 to TRBJ2-1, with 9 bases fitting TRBD2. Germline CDR1 reads SGHTA; CDR2 reads FQGTGA. V gave up 4 bases and J gave up 7 bases; unmatched junction bases: 14. CDR3 size: 17 residues. CDR3 sequence reads: CASSSPLGREGLNEQFF. As DNA, the CDR3 is TGTGCCAGCAGCTCCCCCCTCGGGCGGGAGGGCCTAAATGAGCAGTTCTTC. The variable domain in full, completed from reference TRBV7-3 and TRBJ2-1, reads GAGVSQTPSNKVTEKGKYVELRCDPISGHTALYWYRQSLGQGPEFLIYFQGTGAADDSGLPNDRFFAVRPEGSVSTLKIQRTERGDSAVYLCASSSPLGREGLNEQFFGPGTRLTVL.

The V gene is TRBV6-1, the J gene TRBJ1-5; TRBD1 is a possible D gene (5 bases). The ends were cut back, 0 bases at V and 7 bases at J, with 16 bases in the middle. This CDR3 is 16 amino acids long. Germline V CDR1 and CDR2: MNHNS, SASEGT. The CDR3 DNA sequence: TGTGCCAGCAGTGAAGCGCTGTGGGGGGTCAGCCAGCCCCAGCATTTT. Translating gives CASSEALWGVSQPQHF.

The chain recombines TRBV7-9 with TRBJ2-3; D is uncertain. Trimming took off 1 base at V and 3 bases at J, with 11 bases between the two ends. Germline CDR1 is SEHNR and CDR2 is FQNEAQ (reference sequence). This CDR3 comprises 15 residues. CDR3 amino acids: CASSLGTVITDTQYF. CDR3 nucleotides: TGTGCCAGCAGCTTAGGTACAGTTATAACAGATACGCAGTATTTT.

This sequence joins TRBV5-1 and TRBJ2-5; a possible D gene is TRBD2 (6 bases). Looked up from germline, CDR1 is SGHRS and CDR2 is YFSETQ. V was pared by 2 bases and J by 9 bases, with 20 bases between. The CDR3 runs 15 residues. This chain's CDR3 is CASSLPGASSGAQYF. The CDR3 bases are TGCGCCAGCAGCTTACCCGGGGCCTCTTCGGGGGCCCAGTACTTC.

The table lists this clone with a count of one. The gene calls are TRBV5-1 and TRBJ1-1, with TRBD1 identical over 7 bases. The V gene's germline CDR1 is SGHRS and CDR2 YFSETQ. The CDR3 extends over 14 amino acids. Losses at the gene ends were 4 bases for V and 3 bases for J; bases not matched to a gene: 6. In nucleotides, the CDR3 is TGCGCCAGCAGCCGACAGGGCGGGTACACTGAAGCTTTCTTT. Translating it yields CASSRQGGYTEAFF.

This clone appeared a few times. V gene TRBV12-5 combines with J gene TRBJ2-1, with D possibly being TRBD2 (6 bases). The germline gives CDR1 LGHNT, CDR2 FRNRAP. The ends were cut back, 1 base at V and 4 bases at J, with 14 bases in the middle. This CDR3 is built from 16 residues. CDR3 coding DNA: TGTGCTAGTGGTTTGGCCGGGGGTAAGCCATACAATGAGCAGTTCTTC. The encoded protein is CASGLAGGKPYNEQFF.

The V and J genes are TRBV5-1 and TRBJ2-2; TRBD2 might be the D (6 bases). V lost 7 bases, J lost 6 bases, and 13 bases lay in between. Germline-derived CDR1 and CDR2 are SGHRS and YFSETQ. The CDR3 consists of 13 residues. The CDR3 nucleotides read TGCGCCAGCCGCGCCGGGGGTCCCGGGGAGCTGTTTTTT. Its translation is CASRAGGPGELFF.

The chain has TRBV7-8 and TRBJ1-1, with TRBD1 as a possible D gene (6 bases). CDR1 and CDR2 from the germline V gene are SGHVS and FQNEAQ. This CDR3 contains 14 residues. The germline V and J ends were trimmed by 7 bases and 5 bases, with 17 bases remaining between them. As DNA, the CDR3 is TGTGCCAGCACCCCCGAGGGGGGGCAAACTGAAGCTTTCTTT. This codes for CASTPEGGQTEAFF.

As to this clone: This CDR3 is also generated by other DNA sequences in the sample. V usage is TRBV5-1 and J usage is TRBJ1-1; D not resolved. Germline V lookup: CDR1 SGHRS, CDR2 YFSETQ. Trimming took off 3 bases at V and 1 base at J, with 10 bases between the two ends. CDR3 size: 14 residues. The CDR3: CASSSTGWNTEAFF. In DNA, the CDR3 is TGCGCCAGCAGCTCAACCGGGTGGAACACTGAAGCTTTCTTT.

V gene TRBV11-2 combines with J gene TRBJ2-1, with 16 nucleotides matching TRBD2. This CDR3 comprises 19 residues. J lost 0 bases, V lost 5 bases, and 7 bases had no gene match. In germline, CDR1 is SGHAT, CDR2 FQNNGV. DNA of the CDR3: TGTGCCAGCAGCCTATCGGGACTAGCGGGAGGGATCTCCTACAATGAGCAGTTCTTC. Translated: CASSLSGLAGGISYNEQFF.

V and J are TRBV6-5 and TRBJ2-5; 9 bases line up with TRBD1. Germline assignment: CDR1 MNHEY and CDR2 SVGAGI. J lost 2 bases, V lost 4 bases, and 2 bases had no gene match. The CDR3 sequence is 14 residues long. CDR3 residues: CASSSGQGQETQYF. The CDR3 DNA reads TGTGCCAGCAGTTCAGGACAGGGGCAAGAGACCCAGTACTTC.

The chain couples TRBV11-3 to TRBJ2-3, with D perhaps matching TRBD1 (7 bases). With 4 bases removed from V and 4 bases from J, the gap between germline ends came to 21 bases. Germline CDR1 reads SGHNT; CDR2 reads YENEEA. This CDR3 comprises 17 residues. CDR3 residues: CASSSRSGGAGPDTQYF. The CDR3 bases are TGTGCCAGCAGCTCACGCTCAGGGGGAGCGGGCCCAGATACGCAGTATTTT.

Concerning this clone: Other DNA sequences in this specimen translate into the identical CDR3. The chain recombines TRBV11-3 with TRBJ2-1; tentative D call: TRBD1 (5 bases). Trimming cost V 1 base and J 4 bases, with 8 bases left between them. This CDR3 region has 14 residues. CDR1 is SGHNT and CDR2 is YENEEA in the germline V gene. The CDR3 coding sequence is TGTGCCAGCAGCTTAGGGCAGGGTTACAATGAGCAGTTCTTC. Translation gives CASSLGQGYNEQFF.

This chain connects TRBV7-2 to TRBJ2-5, with D possibly TRBD1 on 6 matching bases. This CDR3 is 12 amino acids long. V was cut by 2 bases and J by 5 bases, with 6 bases left in between. Germline-derived CDR1 and CDR2 are SGHTA and FQGNSA. The CDR3 bases are TGTGCCAGCAGCTTAAGGGGGGAGACCCAGTACTTC. Protein: CASSLRGETQYF.

CDR3 sequence: CASTPTGRNNEKLFF. Written as DNA, the CDR3 is TGTGCCAGCACTCCCACCGGCAGGAATAATGAAAAACTGTTTTTT. The chain joins TRBV27 to TRBJ1-4; D ambiguous. CDR1 and CDR2 (germline): MNHEY, SMNVEV (reference sequence). This CDR3 has 15 residues. V lost 7 bases, J lost 4 bases, and 16 bases lay in between.

This clone was counted a few times. The chain is built from TRBV5-6 and TRBJ1-2, with TRBD1 matching over 9 bases. CDR1 and CDR2 (germline): SGHDT, YYEEEE. The V and J ends lost 0 bases and 4 bases, in that order; junction bases with no gene match: 7. CDR3 length equals 16 residues. The CDR3 region is CASSLDSGQGAYGYTF. CDR3 DNA sequence: TGTGCCAGCAGCTTGGACTCGGGACAGGGAGCCTATGGCTACACCTTC.

In the case of this clone: One base away lies a much larger clone, so this may be a sequencing read error. The V call is TRBV7-9, the J call TRBJ2-2; D is uncertain. CDR3 length equals 12 residues. Per the germline V gene, CDR1 is SEHNR and CDR2 is FQNEAQ (reference sequence). The CDR3 is CSSNTDGGELFF. The CDR3 coding sequence is TGTTCCAGCAACACCGATGGCGGGGAGCTGTTTTTT. The whole variable domain, filled in from reference TRBV7-9 and TRBJ2-2, reads DTGVSQNPRHKITKRGQNVTFRCDPISEHNRLYWYRQTLGQGPEFLTYFQNEAQLEKSRLLSDRFSAERPKGSFSTLEIQRTEQGDSAMYLCSSNTDGGELFFGEGSRLTVL.